Here is one T cell receptor beta chain with its context. This clonotype was seen many times. No antigen is known for it. No much larger clonotype is one base removed from it; base qualities were not supplied. TCR beta CDR3 regions were amplified from RNA transcripts. The TCR CDR3 was subjected to a first round of RT-PCR using the HTBI primer set and the Qiagen OneStep RT-PCR kit. Libraries were constructed in a second round of multiplex PCR, after which size selection and purification were performed. Sequencing of the libraries was done on an Illumina HiSeq2000 using paired-end 100 bp reads. In the authors' own workflow: SOAPnuke was used to process the raw data, removing reads that contained adapters or uncalled bases, had a mean Phred below 15, or lacked an exact match to the constant primer or identifier. COPE v1.2.5 was used to merge the high-quality paired reads, and each unique nucleotide sequence was defined as a clonotype. MiTCR v1.1 was used to align the clonotypes against IMGT TRBV, TRBD and TRBJ reference segments. Only V-J combinations with frequency above 0.0001, covering 99% to 99.2% of repertoires, were analysed. A TCS score was defined as the ratio of F50 (clonal expansion) to E x V (chaos), with BLOSUM62-based TCRdist applied between CDR3 peptides within each V-J. Welch's t-statistics and random forest reduced fewer than 600 V-J features to 10 to 15, which were used in a naive Bayes classifier (R e1071). TCRdb reanalyzed the raw reads on its own, using fastp at Q25 for trimming and MiXCR for clone calling, and kept in-frame beta chains. A single entry per CDR3 protein holds the most common genes and DNA from its merged rows. These V and J calls are TCRdb output, not the study's own analysis. In all, the sample holds 500,000 to 600,000 distinct CDR3 sequences, and around 17% of those were seen once. About 17% of the sample is in the top ten clones.

Stable Graves' hyperthyroidism was defined as the absence of progression to ophthalmopathy over 18 months of follow-up. Hyperthyroidism patients were newly diagnosed, had a disease duration of under 2 months, and were aged 18 to 65 years. Any patient with an uncontrolled infection, another autoimmune disease, pregnancy or lactation was excluded. Clinical symptoms, serum thyroxine and TRAb, thyroid ultrasound, and orbital computed tomography formed the basis for the diagnoses. PBMCs were isolated from approximately 10 ml of fresh peripheral blood by Ficoll-Paque density gradient centrifugation. Total RNA was extracted using Trizol reagent, and RNA quality was assessed on an Agilent 2100 Bioanalyzer. The germline V gene (reference sequence) gives CDR1 as MNHNY and CDR2 as SVGAGI. Trimming accounts for 2 bases at V and 5 bases at J, while the number of junction bases matched to no gene is 5. Inclusive of the bounding cysteine and phenylalanine, the CDR3 is 14 residues long. Only CDR3 DNA is held: 42 bases, read in frame from base 1.

The sample comes from a study of T cells in Graves' hyperthyroidism and ophthalmopathy (dated by TCRdb to between 2018 and 2021). Regarding the research as a whole: Peripheral blood samples were taken at the time of initial diagnosis, prior to any treatment. TCR V-J signatures able to tell the groups apart were searched for in a discovery cohort of around 95 patients, of whom 40 to 45 had Graves' ophthalmopathy and 55 to 65 had stable Graves' hyperthyroidism. Whether ophthalmopathy could be predicted prospectively was tested in an independent validation cohort made up of roughly 19 hyperthyroidism patients plus 17 patients who later progressed to ophthalmopathy. For training and testing, the 80 to 100 patients in the discovery cohort were randomly divided in a 7:3 ratio. The study also compared thyroid tissue and blood T-cell repertoires from roughly six Graves' hyperthyroidism patients. Once sampling was done, hyperthyroidism patients were given methimazole at a starting dose of 30 mg daily, whereas ophthalmopathy patients were given high-dose intravenous methylprednisolone. The paper reports TCR Vbeta CDR3 sequencing of over 130 peripheral blood samples: 40 or so ophthalmopathy, 70 to 85 hyperthyroidism and 17 progressor patients.

Overall study results and their limits: No statistical method was used to set the sample size in advance, and investigators knew the group allocation. Blood samples also contained most of the expanded thyroid clonotypes (frequency above 0.001), which suggests that blood repertoires may reflect thyroid immune responses. In validation, the model predicted progression to ophthalmopathy a median of approximately 6.3 months before onset, with about 71% sensitivity and almost 75% specificity. A model built on a 13 V-J signature distinguished ophthalmopathy from stable hyperthyroidism, reaching roughly 88% sensitivity and approximately 81% specificity in cross-validation and 80%/75% in testing.

Sequenced input: blood. The V gene is TRBV6-6 and the J gene is TRBJ1-1, and 7 junction bases match TRBD1. The TCR was taken from a woman between 18 and 29 years old with Graves' hyperthyroidism. The CDR3 region reads CASSYRGRGTEAFF. The nucleotide sequence is TGTGCCAGCAGTTACAGGGGGCGCGGTACTGAAGCTTTCTTT.